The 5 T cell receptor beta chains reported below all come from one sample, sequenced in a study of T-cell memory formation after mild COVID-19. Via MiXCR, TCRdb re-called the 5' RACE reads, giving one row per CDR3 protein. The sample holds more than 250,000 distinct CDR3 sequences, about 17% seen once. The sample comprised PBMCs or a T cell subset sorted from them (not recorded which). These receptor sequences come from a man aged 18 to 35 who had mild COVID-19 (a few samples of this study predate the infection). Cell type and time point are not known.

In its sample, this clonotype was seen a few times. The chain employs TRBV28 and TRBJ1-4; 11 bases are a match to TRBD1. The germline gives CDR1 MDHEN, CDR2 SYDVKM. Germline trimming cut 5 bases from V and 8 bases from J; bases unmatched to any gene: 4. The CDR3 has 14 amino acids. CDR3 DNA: TGTGCCAGCAGTCGGACAGGGGGCGGGGAAAAACTGTTTTTT. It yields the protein CASSRTGGGEKLFF.

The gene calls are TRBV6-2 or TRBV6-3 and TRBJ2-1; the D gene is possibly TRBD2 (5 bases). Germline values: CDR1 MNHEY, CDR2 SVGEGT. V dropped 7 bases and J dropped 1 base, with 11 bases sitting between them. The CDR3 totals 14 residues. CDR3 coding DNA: TGTGCCAGCAACCCAGCGGAGTCCTACAATGAGCAGTTCTTC. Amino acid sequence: CASNPAESYNEQFF.

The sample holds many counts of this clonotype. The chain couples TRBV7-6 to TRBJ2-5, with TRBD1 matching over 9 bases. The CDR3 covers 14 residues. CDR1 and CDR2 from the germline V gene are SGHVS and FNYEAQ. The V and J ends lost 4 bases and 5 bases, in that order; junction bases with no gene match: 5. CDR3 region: CASSSTGGSETQYF. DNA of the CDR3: TGTGCCAGCAGCTCGACAGGGGGTTCGGAGACCCAGTACTTC.

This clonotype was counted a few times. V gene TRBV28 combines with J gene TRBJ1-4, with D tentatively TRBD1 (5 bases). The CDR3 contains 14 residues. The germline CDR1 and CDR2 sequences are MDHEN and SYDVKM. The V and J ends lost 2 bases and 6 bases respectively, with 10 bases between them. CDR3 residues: CASSLGTSYEKLFF. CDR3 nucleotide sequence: TGTGCCAGCAGTTTAGGGACCTCCTATGAAAAACTGTTTTTT.

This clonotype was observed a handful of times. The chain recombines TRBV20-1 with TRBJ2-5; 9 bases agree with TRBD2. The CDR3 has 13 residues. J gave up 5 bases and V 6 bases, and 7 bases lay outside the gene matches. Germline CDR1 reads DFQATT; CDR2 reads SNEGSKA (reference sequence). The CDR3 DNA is TGCAGTGCAGCGGGGGGCTTTACGGAGACCCAGTACTTC. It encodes CSAAGGFTETQYF.